Given below is one T cell receptor beta chain in context. This specimen belongs to a study of blood T cell repertoires in COVID-19. The wider study: COVID-19 samples, acute and convalescent, were from the United States, Italy and Spain. Nucleic acid was either cDNA or gDNA, and it came from T cells, B-cell-depleted T cells, or PBMCs.

Germline-derived CDR1 and CDR2 are GTSNPN and SVGIG (reference sequence). This CDR3 region has 14 residues. Trimming pared 0 bases from V and 6 bases from J, leaving 11 bases between. The authors' processing: Amplification of reference gene primers was used by the study to estimate nucleated cell counts. Method: immunoSEQ multiplex PCR; TCRdb's copy keeps in-frame clones and lacks some. That table supplies the V and J calls and clone size; D and trimming were determined from the DNA. Of hundreds of thousands of clones in the sample, around 82% were seen once. The clonotype was recovered from a woman aged 40 to 50 with active or convalescent COVID-19. The chain couples TRBV30 to TRBJ1-4; D possibly corresponds to TRBD1 (6 bases). Sequencing was carried out using peripheral blood. CDR3 region: CAWSVEGVDEKLFF. The CDR3 coding sequence is TGTGCCTGGAGTGTAGAGGGGGTGGATGAAAAACTGTTTTTT.